One sample yielded the 20 T cell receptor beta chains listed below, sequenced in a study of spatial heterogeneity in lung cancer. Time point described: blood at routine non-recurrence follow-up after resection. Tumor, nontumor lung or frozen PBMC supplied whole RNA, sequenced without sorting. TCRdb analysed the 5' RACE reads with MiXCR anew, one entry per CDR3 protein. Counted here are about 25,000 distinct CDR3 sequences, approximately 5.6% occurring once; the ten biggest clones make up roughly 21%. The sequences come from PBMCs, collected at follow-up. All receptors derive from a male donor with early-stage non-small cell lung cancer.

A few counts support this clonotype. The rearrangement links TRBV19 to TRBJ1-1; 11 bases align to TRBD1. The V gene's germline CDR1 is LNHDA and CDR2 SQIVND (reference sequence). J lost 6 bases, V lost 5 bases, and 8 bases had no gene match. The CDR3 has 15 amino acids. CDR3 amino acids: CASSDGQGAVAEAFF. The CDR3 DNA reads as TGTGCCAGTAGTGACGGACAGGGGGCTGTCGCTGAAGCTTTCTTT.

This clonotype was seen ten or more times. The chain is built from TRBV6-2 or TRBV6-3 and TRBJ2-3; D perhaps matches TRBD2 (5 bases). Germline CDR1 MNHEY, CDR2 SVGEGT. The length of the CDR3 is 16 residues. V dropped 1 base and J dropped 2 bases, with 13 bases sitting between them. For the CDR3, the DNA is TGTGCCAGCAGTTACTTGGTGGGAGAATACACAGATACGCAGTATTTT. It specifies CASSYLVGEYTDTQYF.

This chain joins TRBV7-8 and TRBJ2-2; either TRBD1 or TRBD2 may supply D (5 bases each). The CDR3 sequence is 13 residues long. Between the trimmed V and J ends, which lost 5 bases and 2 bases, there was a span of 6 bases. Germline CDR1 reads SGHVS; CDR2 reads FQNEAQ. CDR3 residues: CASSRGNTGELFF. The CDR3 DNA reads as TGTGCCAGCAGCCGGGGCAACACCGGGGAGCTGTTTTTT.

This clonotype was counted at least ten times. The V call is TRBV2, the J call TRBJ1-4; no reliable D call. The CDR3 totals 13 residues. The V end lost 7 bases, the J end lost 4 bases, and 10 bases lay between the germline ends. Germline loops: CDR1 SNHLY, CDR2 FYNNEI. The CDR3 DNA is TGTGCCAGCAACGACGGATATAATGAAAAACTGTTTTTT. Translating it yields CASNDGYNEKLFF.

At least ten counts were recorded for this clonotype. The rearrangement joins TRBV28 to TRBJ2-6; D unresolved. The germline V and J ends were trimmed by 6 bases and 4 bases, with 4 bases remaining between them. Per germline, CDR1 MDHEN and CDR2 SYDVKM. The CDR3 runs 12 residues. The DNA of the CDR3 is TGTGCCAGCAGCTCCGGGGCCAACGTCCTGACTTTC. Translation gives CASSSGANVLTF.

The gene calls are TRBV2 and TRBJ2-1; D remains unclear. Germline V gene lookup returns CDR1 SNHLY and CDR2 FYNNEI. The CDR3 spans 15 residues. V gave up 7 bases and J gave up 6 bases, with 19 bases separating them. The CDR3 spells CASTPVTLRVNEQFF. CDR3 nucleotide sequence: TGTGCCAGCACCCCGGTCACACTAAGGGTCAATGAGCAGTTCTTC.

This clonotype appeared many times. The rearrangement joins TRBV7-2 to TRBJ2-1, with TRBD2 matching over 8 bases. From germline, CDR1 is SGHTA and CDR2 FQGNSA. The CDR3 contains 15 residues. After removal of 6 bases from V and 7 bases from J, the junction contained 11 bases not matched to a gene. The CDR3 nucleotides are TGTGCCAGCAGGGGCGGGAGGACACTTGGGAATGAGCAGTTCTTC. This translates into CASRGGRTLGNEQFF.

There are many counts of this clonotype. The chain joins TRBV20-1 to TRBJ2-3; D is ambiguous. There are 12 residues in the CDR3. V was cut by 5 bases and J by 4 bases, with 10 bases left in between. Germline CDR1 and CDR2: DFQATT and SNEGSKA (reference sequence). The DNA of the CDR3 is TGCAGTGCTCATAGGTCGGCAGATACGCAGTATTTT. It codes for CSAHRSADTQYF.

This clonotype showed up many times. The genes are TRBV6-2 or TRBV6-3 and TRBJ2-7; 14 positions agree with TRBD2. The V gene end was trimmed by 5 bases and the J gene end by 6 bases; junction bases not matched to a gene: 3. This CDR3 contains 14 residues. Germline loops: CDR1 MNHEY, CDR2 SVGEGT. The DNA for the CDR3 is TGTGCCAGCAGTCGGACTAGCGGGAGGCCCGAGCAGTACGTC. It specifies CASSRTSGRPEQYV.

This clonotype was counted a few times. This chain links TRBV9 with TRBJ2-7; D may match TRBD1 or TRBD2 (5 bases each). The germline V gene encodes CDR1 SGDLS and CDR2 YYNGEE. This CDR3 has 13 residues. Trimming removed 5 bases at V and 4 bases at J, with 13 bases between. The CDR3 spells CASRPGPSYEQYF. CDR3 DNA sequence: TGTGCCAGCAGGCCGGGACCATCTTACGAGCAGTACTTC.

This clonotype was counted ten times or more. The rearrangement links TRBV6-2 or TRBV6-3 to TRBJ1-5, with a tentative D call TRBD1 (5 bases). This CDR3 has 15 amino acids. Germline V gives CDR1 MNHEY, CDR2 SVGEGT. The V end was cut by 7 bases, the J end by 0 bases, with 13 bases between. The CDR3: CASTHRQGSNQPQHF. The DNA for the CDR3 is TGTGCCAGCACCCATAGGCAGGGTAGCAATCAGCCCCAGCATTTT.

At least ten counts were recorded for this clonotype. The chain uses TRBV27 and TRBJ2-5, with D possibly being TRBD1 or TRBD2 (5 bases each). CDR1 is MNHEY and CDR2 is SMNVEV in the germline V gene (reference sequence). V lost 6 bases to trimming and J lost 1 base, with 9 bases between them. The CDR3 has 13 amino acids. For the CDR3, the DNA is TGTGCCAGCAGACATGGGGGCCAAGAGACCCAGTACTTC. Translation: CASRHGGQETQYF.

This clonotype was detected many times. The chain uses TRBV11-2 and TRBJ2-3; 9 positions match TRBD2. CDR3 length equals 17 residues. Germline CDR1 and CDR2: SGHAT and FQNNGV. With V trimmed by 5 bases and J by 2 bases, 11 bases remained unmatched. In DNA form, the CDR3 reads TGTGCCAGCAGCGTAGTATTAGGGACTAGCTTCACAGATACGCAGTATTTT. Its protein is CASSVVLGTSFTDTQYF.

This chain links TRBV29-1 with TRBJ1-5; the match to TRBD1 covers 10 bases. The CDR3 is made up of 15 amino acids. Germline V gene data show CDR1 as SQVTM and CDR2 as ANQGSEA. V shed 7 bases and J 0 bases; nucleotides not matched to a gene: 6. CDR3 in amino acids: CSARQGAGSNQPQHF. The CDR3 region has the DNA TGCAGCGCTAGACAGGGGGCGGGTAGCAATCAGCCCCAGCATTTT.

The table lists this clonotype with many counts. The chain recombines TRBV7-3 with TRBJ1-1; 8 bases are a match to TRBD1. V was clipped by 4 bases and J by 5 bases; unmatched bases: 3. The CDR3 covers 13 residues. Germline CDR1 reads SGHTA; CDR2 reads FQGTGA. CDR3 nucleotides: TGTGCCAGCAGCTCGACAGGGGAGACTGAAGCTTTCTTT. This gives the protein CASSSTGETEAFF.

This clonotype was recorded a few times. This chain links TRBV13 with TRBJ2-7; the match to TRBD1 covers 7 bases. The J segment lost 3 bases and the V segment lost 3 bases, leaving 2 bases of the junction unmatched. Looked up from germline, CDR1 is PRHDT and CDR2 is FYEKMQ (reference sequence). This CDR3 comprises 13 residues. In DNA, the CDR3 is TGTGCCAGCAGCTTGACAGGGCGCTACGAGCAGTACGTC. It translates to CASSLTGRYEQYV.

This clonotype came up a few times. This chain connects TRBV7-9 to TRBJ1-1; D is unresolved. This CDR3 has 15 amino acids. V lost 5 bases and J 2 bases, leaving 15 bases between the germline ends. CDR1 is SEHNR and CDR2 is FQNEAQ in the germline V gene (reference sequence). CDR3 residues: CASSQLGSSNTEAFF. The CDR3 nucleotides are TGTGCCAGCAGCCAGTTGGGCAGCTCAAACACTGAAGCTTTCTTT.

This clonotype was seen ten or more times. This rearrangement joins TRBV20-1 to TRBJ2-2, with 7 bases that match TRBD1. The CDR3 spans 16 residues. V trimming: 3 bases; J trimming: 0 bases; junction bases outside the gene matches: 7. Germline lookup yields CDR1 DFQATT and CDR2 SNEGSKA (reference sequence). The CDR3 sequence is CSARRAGGANTGELFF. CDR3 coding DNA: TGCAGTGCTAGGAGGGCAGGGGGAGCGAACACCGGGGAGCTGTTTTTT.

This clonotype was counted at least ten times. V gene TRBV5-1 combines with J gene TRBJ2-5; 8 positions agree with TRBD1. Losses at the gene ends were 0 bases for V and 5 bases for J; bases not matched to a gene: 3. CDR3 length: 14 amino acids. Germline CDR1 is SGHRS and CDR2 is YFSETQ. CDR3 in amino acids: CASSLGGQGETQYF. CDR3 DNA: TGCGCCAGCAGCTTGGGTGGACAGGGCGAGACCCAGTACTTC.

This clonotype was counted many times. This chain uses TRBV29-1 with TRBJ2-1, with D uncertain. CDR1 and CDR2 (germline): SQVTM, ANQGSEA. This CDR3 comprises 12 residues. The V gene lost 4 bases and the J gene lost 5 bases, with 9 bases spanning the gap. The CDR3 sequence: CSVATYNNEQFF. CDR3 DNA sequence: TGCAGCGTTGCGACTTACAACAATGAGCAGTTCTTC.